This T cell receptor (beta chain) stems from a study of shared clonotypes between healthy human individuals. Study results and limitations: Richness estimates generally favored naive over memory subsets.

Regarding this clone: Its matching antigen is unknown.

Germline values: CDR1 SGHRS, CDR2 YFSETQ. Trimming shortened V by 4 bases and J by 5 bases, and 12 bases separated the two germline ends. The CDR3 covers 13 residues. Across several immunoSEQ plates, the genomic DNA of each subset was split evenly. Replicate PCRs from sorted subsets contained around 190 ng DNA, which is some 30,000 T cell genomes. The data were produced by immunoSEQ multiplex PCR, yet TCRdb's version contains in-frame clones alone and is incomplete. This sample has 2 million to 2.5 million clones, with just over 90% found just once. This TCR was recovered from a man between 18 and 29 years old in good health. Some clones in this sample may be carry-over from other donors' samples. This rearrangement joins TRBV5-1 to TRBJ1-2; D is unclear. The sequencing sample was made of naive CD4+ T cells from PBMCs. Subset given: CD45RA+ positively selected. The CDR3 spells CASSRESPYGYTF. Here the CDR3 DNA reads TGCGCCAGCAGCCGAGAAAGTCCGTATGGCTACACCTTC.